The 22 T cell receptor beta chains below were found in one sample sequenced in a study of shared clonotypes between healthy human individuals. The naive CD8 fraction comprised CD45RO-negative cells positively selected for CCR7 and excluded terminally differentiated effector memory CD45RA+ cells. Sequenced by immunoSEQ multiplex PCR; TCRdb stores in-frame clones only, minus some. The table has approximately 590,000 clones, roughly 95% seen once. Source material: naive CD8+ T cells sorted from blood. The receptors originated from a woman in her twenties or thirties in good health.

The chain's CDR3 is CASSRRTGSLQPQHF. The CDR3 DNA reads as TGTGCCAGCAGCCGCCGGACAGGGAGCCTTCAGCCCCAGCATTTT. The chain uses TRBV5-8 and TRBJ1-5; the match to TRBD1 covers 8 bases. Trimming cost V 4 bases and J 6 bases; bases outside gene matches: 9. Germline V gene sequence: CDR1 SGHTS, CDR2 YDEGEE. The CDR3 covers 15 residues. The full variable domain, with the rest looked up from reference TRBV5-8 and TRBJ1-5, is EAGVTQSPTHLIKTRGQQATLRCSPISGHTSVYWYQQALGLGLQFLLWYDEGEERNRGNFPPRFSGRQFPNYSSELNVNALELEDSALYLCASSRRTGSLQPQHFGDGTRLSIL.

The CDR3 DNA reads TGTGCCAGCAGGGGGAGCGCGGTTGAGGGCGAGCAGTACTTC. It specifies CASRGSAVEGEQYF. The V call is TRBV5-6, the J call TRBJ2-7; TRBD2 might be the D (5 bases). Germline CDR1 SGHDT, CDR2 YYEEEE. The CDR3 length is 14 residues. Trimming removed 5 bases at V and 6 bases at J, with 18 bases between.

The chain links TRBV5-1 to TRBJ2-3, with D maybe TRBD1 (5 bases). This CDR3 is built from 14 residues. Between the trimmed V and J ends, which lost 2 bases and 2 bases, there was a span of 9 bases. The germline gives CDR1 SGHRS, CDR2 YFSETQ. The CDR3 DNA follows: TGCGCCAGCAGCTTAGGGGATACCACAGATACGCAGTATTTT. This gives the protein CASSLGDTTDTQYF.

The chain employs TRBV28 and TRBJ1-2, with 7 positions matching TRBD1. J gave up 1 base and V 5 bases, and 7 bases lay outside the gene matches. Looked up from germline, CDR1 is MDHEN and CDR2 is SYDVKM. This CDR3 contains 15 residues. The CDR3: CASSDYGTDNYGYTF. CDR3 DNA sequence: TGTGCCAGCAGTGACTACGGGACAGATAACTATGGCTACACCTTC.

This chain joins TRBV28 and TRBJ2-7, with 8 bases fitting TRBD1. Germline V gene lookup returns CDR1 MDHEN and CDR2 SYDVKM. The CDR3 sequence is 20 residues long. Germline trimming cut 6 bases from V and 0 bases from J; bases unmatched to any gene: 22. CDR3 region: CASSSIPGGRGRTISYEQYF. CDR3 coding DNA: TGTGCCAGCAGCTCTATCCCCGGGGGCAGGGGGCGAACAATCTCCTACGAGCAGTACTTC.

The V gene is TRBV9, the J gene TRBJ1-6; 7 bases fit TRBD1. From germline, CDR1 is SGDLS and CDR2 YYNGEE. This CDR3 has 16 residues. The trim removed 0 bases at V and 5 bases at J, leaving 5 bases unmatched. The CDR3 DNA reads as TGTGCCAGCAGCGTAGCTGGGGGACAGAATAATTCACCCCTCCACTTT. Its protein is CASSVAGGQNNSPLHF.

The rearrangement joins TRBV25-1 to TRBJ2-3, with 8 bases matching TRBD1. The CDR3 totals 15 residues. The junction had 8 bases not matched to a gene; V was cut back by 5 bases and J by 4 bases. In germline, CDR1 is MGHDK, CDR2 SYGVNS. Here the CDR3 reads CASSFEQGGPDTQYF. The CDR3 nucleotides are TGTGCCAGCAGTTTCGAACAGGGGGGACCAGATACGCAGTATTTT. Based on the CDR3 plus reference TRBV25-1 and TRBJ2-3, the full variable domain is EADIYQTPRYLVIGTGKKITLECSQTMGHDKMYWYQQDPGMELHLIHYSYGVNSTEKGDLSSESTVSRIRTEHFPLTLESARPSHTSQYLCASSFEQGGPDTQYFGPGTRLTVL.

V usage is TRBV28 and J usage is TRBJ1-5; D not resolved. V was shortened by 3 bases and J by 11 bases, with 11 bases between the two germline ends. The CDR3 loop spans 12 amino acids. Looked up from germline, CDR1 is MDHEN and CDR2 is SYDVKM. The CDR3 nucleotides are TGTGCCAGCAGTTTTCTTCGGAGAACCCAGCATTTT. Protein sequence: CASSFLRRTQHF. The whole variable domain, filled in from reference TRBV28 and TRBJ1-5, reads DVKVTQSSRYLVKRTGEKVFLECVQDMDHENMFWYRQDPGLGLRLIYFSYDVKMKEKGDIPEGYSVSREKKERFSLILESASTNQTSMYLCASSFLRRTQHFGDGTRLSIL.

V is TRBV5-4 and J is TRBJ2-1, with 7 bases aligning to TRBD1. The CDR3 sequence is 15 residues long. The trim removed 4 bases at V and 2 bases at J, leaving 6 bases unmatched. CDR1 and CDR2 (germline): SGHNT, YYREEE (reference sequence). The CDR3 DNA sequence: TGTGCCAGCAGCCCGGGGACAGATACCTACAATGAGCAGTTCTTC. Its protein product is CASSPGTDTYNEQFF. Using reference TRBV5-4 and TRBJ2-1 for the parts outside the CDR3, the full variable domain is ETGVTQSPTHLIKTRGQQVTLRCSSQSGHNTVSWYQQALGQGPQFIFQYYREEENGRGNFPPRFSGLQFPNYSSELNVNALELDDSALYLCASSPGTDTYNEQFFGPGTRLTVL.

This clone appeared a single time. This sequence joins TRBV28 and TRBJ1-5; a weak D match, TRBD1 (6 bases). This CDR3 has 17 residues. Between the trimmed V and J ends, which lost 2 bases and 8 bases, there was a span of 22 bases. Germline CDR1 is MDHEN and CDR2 is SYDVKM. In nucleotides, the CDR3 is TGTGCCAGCAGTTTAGGGATAAACGGGGGGGGCCGAGAGCCCCAGCATTTT. This gives the protein CASSLGINGGGREPQHF.

The chain combines TRBV7-2 with TRBJ2-1, with a weak D call TRBD2 (5 bases). Between the trimmed V and J ends, which lost 1 base and 2 bases, there was a span of 9 bases. CDR3 length: 15 residues. Germline V gene sequence: CDR1 SGHTA, CDR2 FQGNSA. The CDR3 DNA sequence: TGTGCCAGCAGCTTAGGAATCGGGACCTACAATGAGCAGTTCTTC. Encoded protein: CASSLGIGTYNEQFF.

The chain combines TRBV28 with TRBJ2-2; 12 nucleotides agree with TRBD2. J gave up 5 bases and V 4 bases, and 8 bases lay outside the gene matches. The germline gives CDR1 MDHEN, CDR2 SYDVKM. This CDR3 is built from 17 residues. This chain's CDR3 is CASSSYGLAGRTGELFF. As DNA, the CDR3 is TGTGCCAGCAGTTCCTACGGACTAGCGGGGCGGACCGGGGAGCTGTTTTTT. The full variable domain, completed using reference TRBV28 and TRBJ2-2, is DVKVTQSSRYLVKRTGEKVFLECVQDMDHENMFWYRQDPGLGLRLIYFSYDVKMKEKGDIPEGYSVSREKKERFSLILESASTNQTSMYLCASSSYGLAGRTGELFFGEGSRLTVL.

CDR3 region: CASSQDFLASYEQYF. The DNA for the CDR3 is TGTGCCAGCAGCCAAGATTTTCTAGCCTCCTACGAGCAGTACTTC. The chain joins TRBV4-2 to TRBJ2-7, with D perhaps matching TRBD2 (5 bases). V lost 0 bases to trimming and J lost 0 bases, with 9 bases between them. CDR1 is LGHNA and CDR2 is YNFKEQ in the germline V gene. The length of the CDR3 is 15 residues.

V is TRBV28 and J is TRBJ1-3, with D uncertain. V lost 1 base and J lost 2, with 9 bases in between. This CDR3 has 15 residues. Germline values: CDR1 MDHEN, CDR2 SYDVKM. CDR3 loop: CASSLSVITGNTIYF. The CDR3 nucleotides are TGTGCCAGCAGTTTATCAGTCATCACTGGAAACACCATATATTTT.

In its sample, this clone was seen once. The chain recombines TRBV7-9 with TRBJ2-7, with TRBD1 matching over 9 bases. The V and J ends lost 5 bases and 3 bases, in that order; junction bases with no gene match: 11. Germline CDR1 reads SEHNR; CDR2 reads FQNEAQ (reference sequence). The CDR3 runs to 16 residues. CDR3 loop: CASSTARDRAFYEQYF. The CDR3 coding sequence is TGTGCCAGCAGCACCGCCCGGGACAGGGCATTCTACGAGCAGTACTTC.

The chain has TRBV5-5 and TRBJ2-5; D possibly corresponds to TRBD2 (6 bases). The CDR3 extends over 14 amino acids. Germline values: CDR1 SGHKS, CDR2 YYEKEE (reference sequence). The V end lost 4 bases, the J end lost 4 bases, and 14 bases lay between the germline ends. As DNA, the CDR3 is TGTGCCAGCAGCCTATATTTCGGGGGAGAGACCCAGTACTTC. Residues: CASSLYFGGETQYF.

The V and J genes are TRBV4-1 and TRBJ2-1; the match to TRBD2 covers 10 bases. V was pared by 3 bases and J by 0 bases, with 14 bases of the junction left unmatched. The CDR3 has 20 amino acids. The V gene's germline CDR1 is MGHRA and CDR2 YSYEKL. The CDR3 reads CASSHPGVAGGLSSYNEQFF. The CDR3 bases are TGCGCCAGCAGCCACCCAGGGGTAGCGGGAGGTCTCTCCTCCTACAATGAGCAGTTCTTC.

The chain is built from TRBV4-1 and TRBJ2-1, with TRBD2 matching over 8 bases. The CDR3 has 18 residues. Germline assignment: CDR1 MGHRA and CDR2 YSYEKL. V lost 1 base and J lost 4; bases outside the gene matches: 12. The DNA for the CDR3 is TGCGCCAGCAGCCAAGTCTGGGACACTAGCGGAGATTACAATGAGCAGTTCTTC. Amino acid sequence: CASSQVWDTSGDYNEQFF.

Regarding this clone: The junction and the germline gene differ at one end; a read error may be behind it. This chain links TRBV15 with TRBJ1-1; D not certain. The CDR3 is 21 amino acids. The V gene's germline CDR1 is LNHNV and CDR2 YYDKDF (reference sequence). This CDR3 is CATSRDIAGSSLHQLNAEAFF. CDR3 nucleotides: TGTGCCACCAGCAGAGATATCGCAGGATCCAGTTTACATCAATTGAACGCTGAAGCTTTCTTT. Based on the CDR3 plus reference TRBV15 and TRBJ1-1, the full variable domain is DAMVIQNPRYQVTQFGKPVTLSCSQTLNHNVMYWYQQKSSQAPKLLFHYYDKDFNNEADTPDNFQSRRPNTSFCFLDIRSPGLGDTAMYLCATSRDIAGSSLHQLNAEAFFGQGTRLTVV.

Written as DNA, the CDR3 is TGTGCCATCGGGACAGGGGACTACGAGCAGTACTTC. Residues: CAIGTGDYEQYF. The chain recombines TRBV6-1 with TRBJ2-7; 10 nucleotides line up with TRBD1. V dropped 10 bases and J dropped 3; count of bases not matched to a gene: 3. This CDR3 region has 12 residues. From germline, CDR1 is MNHNS and CDR2 SASEGT.

J is TRBJ1-1 and V is TRBV27; TRBD1 is a possible D gene (6 bases). Looked up from germline, CDR1 is MNHEY and CDR2 is SMNVEV (reference sequence). The CDR3 sequence is 14 residues long. V gave up 4 bases and J gave up 7 bases, with 16 bases separating them. The DNA for the CDR3 is TGTGCCAGCAGTTCCCCGGGACAAACCTATGAAGCTTTCTTT. Translated: CASSSPGQTYEAFF.

The CDR3 coding sequence is TGTGCCAGCAGCCCCACGAAGGGGGCTAGCGGCCAAGAGACCCAGTACTTC. Its translation: CASSPTKGASGQETQYF. The chain uses TRBV7-7 and TRBJ2-5; D may match TRBD1 or TRBD2 (7 bases each). This CDR3 is 17 amino acids long. V was shortened by 5 bases and J by 1 base, with 20 bases between the two germline ends. Germline V gene data show CDR1 as SSHAT and CDR2 as FNYEAQ (reference sequence).